This T cell receptor beta chain was captured by sequencing in a study of T cells in Graves' hyperthyroidism and ophthalmopathy. The patients, who ranged from 18 to 65 in age, presented with newly diagnosed hyperthyroidism lasting under 2 months. This clonotype was counted only a few times. What it binds is unknown. CDR3 length: 13 amino acids. The V gene lost 0 bases and the J gene lost 3 bases, with 5 bases spanning the gap. Per the germline V gene, CDR1 is SGHDN and CDR2 is FVKESK. Findings and limits, study-wide: In validation, the model predicted ophthalmopathy. These predictions came a median roughly 6 months before onset. Most expanded thyroid clonotypes above 0.001 recurred in blood.

RNA transcripts gave rise to amplified TCR beta CDR3 regions. First-round RT-PCR with HTBI primers amplified the TCR CDR3 region. Using its own MiXCR run on the multiplex PCR reads, TCRdb lists one record per CDR3 protein. Among 250,000 to 300,000 distinct CDR3 sequences listed, roughly 15% were seen once. The chain uses TRBV14 and TRBJ2-5, with a possible D match to TRBD1 (5 bases). The source of this sequence is a woman between 35 and 50 years old with Graves' hyperthyroidism. Material: blood. CDR3 in DNA: TGTGCCAGCAGCCAAGAAGGGGAAGAGACCCAGTACTTC. Translation: CASSQEGEETQYF.